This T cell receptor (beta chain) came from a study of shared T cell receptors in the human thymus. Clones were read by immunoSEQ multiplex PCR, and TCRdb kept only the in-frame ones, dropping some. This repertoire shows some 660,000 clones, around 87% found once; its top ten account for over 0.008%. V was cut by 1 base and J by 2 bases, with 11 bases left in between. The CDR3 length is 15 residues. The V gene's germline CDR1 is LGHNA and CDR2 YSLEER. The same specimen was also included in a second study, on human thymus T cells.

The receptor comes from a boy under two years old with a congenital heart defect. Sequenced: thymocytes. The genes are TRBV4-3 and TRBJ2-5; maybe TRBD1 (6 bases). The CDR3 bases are TGCGCCAGCAGCCAAGCCCAGGGGCGTCAAGAGACCCAGTACTTC. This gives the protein CASSQAQGRQETQYF.